This TCR beta chain was recorded in a study of cytomegalovirus exposure and HLA in healthy donors (dated by TCRdb to between 2016 and 2019). For context, the study as a whole: According to an earlier analysis of 587 of the donors, about 179 million T cells yielded 117 million unique TCR beta sequences and more than 250 Gb of sequence data. Among about 360 genotyped donors of the cohort, an average of roughly 240,000 unique TCR beta nucleotide sequences were sequenced per donor, roughly 20% of them non-productive. Donor age, sex, ethnicity and CMV serostatus were compiled together with the repertoire data. Every discovery cohort repertoire had been produced on one sequencing platform. In an earlier analysis of around 540 of the donors, high-throughput TCR beta sequencing was used to judge whether each TCR beta V gene segment behaved as functional or pseudogenic. A separate validation cohort of over 95 different subjects was used in addition to the roughly 700-subject first cohort. The study combined high-throughput TCR immunosequencing, statistical association of individual TCRs with disease status, and machine learning to predict cytomegalovirus infection status. The later analysis used no new phenotypic data to find candidate immune exposures, relying instead on TCR beta sequences and their occurrence across donors. Among the roughly 400 genotyped donors, approximately 82% belonged to the genetic ancestry cluster associated with self-reported Caucasian donors. Roughly 5 DR-DQ haplotypes were treated as single units for association and clustering because of strong linkage in the cohort. An early release covering more than 500 HLA-typed donors comprised about 300 gigabases of sequencing data and around 86 million unique TCR sequences. Typing coverage varied by locus: 629-630 donors for A, B, C, DRB1 and DQB1; approximately 560 for DQA1; some 610 for DPA1; about 450 for DPB1. A later analysis re-examined previously published TCR beta repertoires from around 670 donors and added high-resolution HLA genotyping to investigate patterns of TCR occurrence. A later genetic analysis took genome-wide SNP genotypes for about three fifths of the roughly 670 donors and used that subset as a discovery cohort. The aim of the study was to test whether cataloging public T cell receptors could identify signatures of past pathogen exposure. Class I and class II HLA loci were covered by the typing at four-digit resolution. The study used immunosequencing to profile the T cell repertoires of under 700 subjects and linked those repertoires to cytomegalovirus serostatus.

Libraries were constructed by the immunoSEQ multiplex PCR assay. A mixture of 60 forward primers for TCR Vbeta segments and 13 reverse primers for TCR Jbeta segments was used in the multiplex PCR. The CDR3 region of rearranged TCR beta genes was amplified from genomic DNA with a multiplex PCR assay. The Illumina HiSeq System was used to sequence the amplified TCR beta libraries as 87-base-pair reads. In the authors' own workflow: In a later analysis, 77 million or so unique TCR beta chains were counted across the 650 to 700 repertoires, and around 10 million of these chains were shared by at least two donors. Raw reads were error-corrected and collapsed into unique sequences with a nearest-neighbor algorithm that merged closely related sequences to remove PCR and sequencing errors. Alignment of CDR3 sequences to IMGT reference sequences was used to assign V, D and J gene segments. For a sequence to be retained, a match of at least six nucleotides was required to both a V gene segment and a J gene segment. Rearrangements were called productive when the CDR3 lacked stop codons and stayed in frame with V and J; all others were non-productive. CDR3 was defined according to IMGT convention as the region running from the second conserved V-encoded cysteine to the conserved J-encoded phenylalanine. Sequences without an unambiguous match to a single V gene segment were excluded from the earlier analysis of about 640 of the donors. An earlier analysis of a few hundred of the donors classified V segments as functional when productive rearrangements were above 56.7% and as segregating when the standard deviation between donors was above 5%. A statistical classification framework was built for diagnosing cytomegalovirus status from the catalog of TCR beta chain sequences. In a later analysis, TCR nucleotide sequences were compared against IMGT/GENE-DB human TR gene sequences so that V and J genes could be assigned. A later analysis assigned CDR3 sequences and most-parsimonious VDJ recombination scenarios with the TCRdist pipeline. In a later analysis, each TCR beta chain was defined by its CDR3 amino acid sequence together with its V-gene family, and reads lacking a unique V-gene family were excluded. In a later analysis, around 650 highly shared, low-generation-probability nucleotide sequences were removed to address suspected cross-contamination and a sequencing artifact. In a later analysis, a clonal expansion index for each public chain was calculated from normalized within-repertoire ranks of inferred template counts. Generation probabilities in a later analysis came from a VDJ recombination model fitted to out-of-frame rearrangements, and those results were checked against IGoR. Hypergeometric tests were used in a later analysis to score TCR-TCR, TCR-HLA and TCR-CMV co-occurrence, with a repertoire-size bias correction applied to the TCR pairs. In a later analysis, false discovery rates were estimated by permuting HLA or CMV assignments 20 times. A later analysis grouped co-occurring TCRs with DBSCAN, adding TCRdist sequence similarity when clustering within HLA-allele-positive subsets. Repertoires with fewer than 30,000 or more than 120,000 public chains, plus five repertoires with anomalous nucleotide sharing, were excluded from co-occurrence clustering. Held by TCRdb, this immuneACCESS table contains in-frame sequences only and omits some clones. Under half of the omission traces to an unresolved V gene where checked; the cause of the rest is unknown. V, J and clone size are taken as reported in that table, and D and trimming were inferred from the DNA itself. The sample has some 190,000 clones on record, under 80% of them singletons. Clones ranked in the top ten supply 2% to 2.5% of the sample.

Of note for this clone: What antigen it recognizes has not been identified. No much larger clone is present one base from it, and per-base qualities are unavailable.

For CDR1 and CDR2, the germline V gene lists SGHTS and YDEGEE. The CDR3 starts with the cysteine, ends with the phenylalanine, and has 14 residues. CDR3 DNA is the only sequence kept; it has 42 bases, read in frame from the first base. The germline V end is reduced by 2 bases and the J end by 7 bases; junction bases left unmatched: 7. Overall study outcomes, separate from this receptor: A later genetic analysis associated a missense DCLRE1C variant with V-gene and J-gene trimming of TCR beta chains, and an independent cohort replicated the association. In vitro tests confirmed that a few of the cytomegalovirus-associated TCR beta chains recognize cytomegalovirus antigens. According to a later analysis, most CMV-associated TCR beta chains appeared to be HLA-restricted, and the HLA associations seemed to be driven largely by CMV exposure. The cohort was sequenced for TCR beta chains only, and without alpha or paired-chain data the features that could be detected were limited. A further reported finding was that TCR beta sequences accurately predicted the HLA-A and HLA-B alleles for most subjects in the first cohort. Because HLA typing was unavailable for some donors at each locus, only the typed subset was used in association tests. In the study, around 150 TCR beta chains were listed as associated with cytomegalovirus. In a later analysis, around 15,000 TCR beta sequences were associated with specific HLA alleles at a false discovery rate of 0.05. According to a later analysis, TCR association rates differed among HLA loci, with DRB1 alleles showing the most associated TCRs and HLA-C alleles showing the fewest. Because the 87-base-pair reads could not distinguish some IMGT-functional V segments, including TRBV6-2 and TRBV6-3, those segments were excluded. The sequencing pipeline was judged likely to have produced a cluster of highly shared sequence variants as a technical artifact. Several of the top co-occurrence clusters appeared to be linked to parvovirus B19, influenza, CMV and Epstein-Barr virus, according to a later analysis. Most TCR sequences were observed very rarely across donors, whereas some public TCRs were present in many individuals. Immune exposure information for the cohort was limited to CMV serostatus. Presence/absence analyses assumed roughly uniform sequencing depth across donors, an assumption that may not hold. The authors suggested that the approach could potentially be extended to other disease states and immunological phenotypes. In a later analysis, HLA-associated TCR beta chains showed more clonal expansion and lower generation probabilities than non-associated chains that were equally common. Approximately 16 rarely observed V segments, including chromosome 9 orphons, were excluded from the earlier analysis of several hundred of the donors because counts were too low. Correlated functional status among segregating V segments might reflect linkage disequilibrium, but an unknown experimental factor could not be ruled out. Assigning TCR associations to individual alleles was difficult when HLA alleles, especially DR and DQ, strongly co-occurred. Broadly in line with IMGT annotations, most TCR beta V segments showed up in productive rearrangements about 87% or about 30% of the time in an earlier analysis of several hundred of the donors. According to a later genetic analysis, donors in an Asian-associated ancestry cluster had fewer N-insertions in productive TCRs than the approximately 670-donor mean. In both the original and validation cohorts, the classifier was reported to diagnose cytomegalovirus status with high specificity and sensitivity.

The cohort comprised several hundred healthy bone marrow donors. At the time of sampling, all cohort members were nominally healthy, though unrecorded immune exposures were likely present. The donor tested CMV seropositive and was one of the 289 seropositive cohort members. Every donor gave a peripheral blood sample, and the peripheral blood mononuclear cells from that sample were used for TCR beta sequencing. The Qiagen DNeasy Blood Extraction Kit was used to extract genomic DNA from the blood cell samples. The sample taken for sequencing was PBMCs. The receptor chain draws on TRBV5-8 and TRBJ2-3; the central 7 bases match TRBD1. This clonotype was sampled from a woman aged 25 to 39 in good health and CMV-seropositive. The CDR3 here reads CASSFRDRVYTQYF. The base sequence is TGTGCCAGCAGCTTCCGGGACAGAGTCTATACGCAGTATTTT.